This entry features one TCR beta chain sequence. Germline loops: CDR1 MNHEY, CDR2 SVGAGI. The CDR3 consists of 13 residues. The entry originates in a study of T cells expressing NK-cell markers. TCRdb reprocessed the 5' RACE reads, with one entry per CDR3 protein and no DNA. This specimen shows around 470,000 distinct CDR3 sequences; the ten leading clones hold 1.4%. This chain joins TRBV6-5 and TRBJ1-2; TCRdb proposes TRBD1, but this gene call is untestable without DNA. Source material: blood T cells: a sorted CD56 or NKG2C T cell subset, CD4+ or CD8+ T cells, or bulk PBMC T cells (not recorded which). This receptor was identified in a woman aged 45-60 years in good health. The CDR3 spells CASSTRQERSYTF.